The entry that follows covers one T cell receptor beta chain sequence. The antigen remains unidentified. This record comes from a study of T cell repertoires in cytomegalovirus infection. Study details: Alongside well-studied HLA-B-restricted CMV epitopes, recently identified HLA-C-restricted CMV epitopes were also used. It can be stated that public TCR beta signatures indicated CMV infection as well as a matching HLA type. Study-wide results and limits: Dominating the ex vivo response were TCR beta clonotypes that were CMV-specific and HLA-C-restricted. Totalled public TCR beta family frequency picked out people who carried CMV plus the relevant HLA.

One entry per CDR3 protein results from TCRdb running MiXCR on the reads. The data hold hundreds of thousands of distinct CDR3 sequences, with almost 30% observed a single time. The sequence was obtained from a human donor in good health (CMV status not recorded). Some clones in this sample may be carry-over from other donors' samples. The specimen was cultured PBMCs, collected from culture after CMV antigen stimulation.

The CDR3 loop is CASSPMGNSPLHF. CDR3 in DNA: TGTGCCAGCAGCCCAATGGGCAATTCACCCCTCCACTTT. The rearrangement joins TRBV7-9 to TRBJ1-6; D call uncertain. V was trimmed by 5 bases and J by 7 bases, leaving 9 bases between them. The CDR3 extends over 13 amino acids. The germline CDR1 and CDR2 sequences are SEHNR and FQNEAQ (reference sequence).